Listed here is a single T cell receptor beta chain. This clonotype was seen many times. What antigen it recognizes has not been identified. No base-level quality is on record; no much larger clone is a single base apart. TCR beta CDR3 regions were amplified from RNA transcripts. The TCR CDR3 was subjected to a first round of RT-PCR using the HTBI primer set and the Qiagen OneStep RT-PCR kit. The libraries were constructed in a second round of multiplex PCR and then size-selected and purified. The libraries were sequenced on an Illumina HiSeq2000 using paired-end 100 bp reads. The original pipeline was this. SOAPnuke was used to process the raw data, throwing out any read that contained adapters or uncalled bases, had a mean Phred below 15, or lacked an exact constant-primer or identifier match. High-quality paired reads were merged with COPE v1.2.5, and unique nucleotide sequences were defined as clonotypes. Clonotypes were aligned to IMGT TRBV, TRBD and TRBJ reference segments using MiTCR v1.1. Analysis was restricted to V-J combinations with a frequency above 0.0001, which covered 99.2% of repertoires. A TCS score was defined as the ratio of F50 (clonal expansion) to E x V (chaos), with BLOSUM62-based TCRdist applied between CDR3 peptides within each V-J. Welch's t-statistics and random forest reduced around 550 V-J features to roughly 13, which were used in a naive Bayes classifier (R e1071). Clones were called with MiXCR by TCRdb after fastp trimmed the public reads at Q25, and only in-frame beta chains were retained. Rows merge per CDR3 protein into single entries with the most common DNA and genes. TCRdb, not the original authors, processed these V and J calls. In this sample the table shows hundreds of thousands of distinct CDR3 sequences, about 13% of which occur a single time. The ten biggest clones cover 9.2% of the sample.

Graves' hyperthyroidism was defined as stable when no progression to ophthalmopathy occurred over 18 months of follow-up. Hyperthyroidism patients were newly diagnosed, had a disease duration of under 2 months, and were aged 18 to 65 years. The study excluded patients with uncontrolled infections, other autoimmune diseases, pregnancy or lactation. Clinical symptoms, serum thyroxine and TRAb, thyroid ultrasound, and orbital computed tomography formed the basis for the diagnoses. PBMCs were separated from roughly 9.3 ml of fresh peripheral blood using Ficoll-Paque density gradient centrifugation. Total RNA was extracted using Trizol reagent, and RNA quality was assessed on an Agilent 2100 Bioanalyzer. The data were taken from a study of T cells in Graves' hyperthyroidism and ophthalmopathy (dated 2019 in TCRdb). A note on the overall study: Peripheral blood was sampled at the time of initial diagnosis, prior to any treatment. To identify distinguishing TCR V-J signatures, a discovery cohort of about a hundred patients was used, comprising 43 with Graves' ophthalmopathy and some 57 with stable Graves' hyperthyroidism. Prospective prediction of ophthalmopathy was tested in an independent validation cohort of some 19 hyperthyroidism patients and 17 patients who later progressed to ophthalmopathy. For training and testing, the roughly 93 patients in the discovery cohort were randomly divided in a 7:3 ratio. Thyroid tissue and blood T-cell repertoires from roughly 6 Graves' hyperthyroidism patients were also compared in the study. Following sampling, methimazole starting at 30 mg daily was given to hyperthyroidism patients, and high-dose intravenous methylprednisolone was given to ophthalmopathy patients. According to the paper, TCR Vbeta CDR3 sequencing was carried out on approximately 140 peripheral blood samples, which came from around 43 ophthalmopathy, 70 to 80 hyperthyroidism and about 17 progressor patients. Results and caveats for the whole study, not just this receptor: Sample size was not statistically predetermined, and investigators were not blinded to group allocation. In validation, the model predicted progression to ophthalmopathy a median of roughly 6.2 months before onset, with over 60% sensitivity and 72.22% specificity. Most expanded thyroid clonotypes (frequency above 0.001) were also detected in blood, suggesting blood repertoires may reflect thyroid immune responses. In cross-validation, a model built on a 13 V-J signature told ophthalmopathy apart from stable hyperthyroidism with less than 90% sensitivity and approximately 81% specificity, and in testing the same model reached 80%/75%.

The V and J ends are trimmed by 4 bases and 5 bases, leaving 8 bases between them. Including the terminal cysteine and phenylalanine, the CDR3 comprises 12 residues. The DNA shown is the 36-base CDR3, in frame from base 1. The germline V gene supplies CDR1 MGHDK and CDR2 SYGVNS. The V gene is TRBV25-1 and the J gene is TRBJ1-2, with the D gene uncertain. The source material was blood. The TCR was taken from a woman aged 18-30 years with Graves' hyperthyroidism. The CDR3 sequence is CASSVEPYGYTF. In nucleotides, the sequence is TGTGCCAGCAGTGTGGAACCGTATGGCTACACCTTC.